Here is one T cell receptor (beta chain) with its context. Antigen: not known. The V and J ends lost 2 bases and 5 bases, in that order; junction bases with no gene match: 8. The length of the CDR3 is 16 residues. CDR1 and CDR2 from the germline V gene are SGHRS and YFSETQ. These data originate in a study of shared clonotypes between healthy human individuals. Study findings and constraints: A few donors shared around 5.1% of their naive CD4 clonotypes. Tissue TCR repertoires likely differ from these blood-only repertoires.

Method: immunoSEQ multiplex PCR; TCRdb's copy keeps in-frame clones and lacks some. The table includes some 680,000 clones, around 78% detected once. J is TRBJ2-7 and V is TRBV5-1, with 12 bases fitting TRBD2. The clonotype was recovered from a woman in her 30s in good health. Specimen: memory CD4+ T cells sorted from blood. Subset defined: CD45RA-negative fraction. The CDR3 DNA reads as TGCGCCAGCAGCTTCAGCCAGACTAGCGGGAGCGACGAGCAGTACTTC. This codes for CASSFSQTSGSDEQYF.